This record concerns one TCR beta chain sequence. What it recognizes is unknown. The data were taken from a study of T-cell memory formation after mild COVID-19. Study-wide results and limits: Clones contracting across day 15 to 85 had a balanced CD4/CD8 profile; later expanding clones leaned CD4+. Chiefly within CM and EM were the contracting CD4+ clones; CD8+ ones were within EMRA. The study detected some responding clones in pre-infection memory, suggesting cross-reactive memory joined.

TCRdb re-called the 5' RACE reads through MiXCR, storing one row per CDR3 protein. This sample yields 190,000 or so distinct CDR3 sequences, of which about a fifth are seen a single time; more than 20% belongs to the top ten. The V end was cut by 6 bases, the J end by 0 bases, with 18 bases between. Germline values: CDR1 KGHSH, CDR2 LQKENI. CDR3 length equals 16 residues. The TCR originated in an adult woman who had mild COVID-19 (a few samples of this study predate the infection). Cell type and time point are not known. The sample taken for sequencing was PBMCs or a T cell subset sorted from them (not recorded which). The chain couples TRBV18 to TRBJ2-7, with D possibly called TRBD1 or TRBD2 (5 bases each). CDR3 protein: CASSPEERGSSYEQYF. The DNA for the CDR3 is TGTGCCAGCTCTCCTGAGGAACGGGGCTCCTCCTACGAGCAGTACTTC.